This TCR beta chain appears in the sequencing data of a study of identifying expanded T cells in peripheral blood. Whole-study results and caveats: Variance in clone template counts between approximately 2-week samples significantly increased with total template count across all healthy donors.

This clone appeared once. What it binds is not known. V lost 3 bases to trimming and J lost 1 base; unmatched junction nucleotides: 9. The CDR3 sequence is 18 residues long. CDR1 and CDR2 (germline): PRHDT, FYEKMQ (reference sequence). Libraries were prepared by immunoSEQ multiplex PCR; TCRdb keeps only in-frame clonotypes and omits some of them. The table records 50,000 to 70,000 clones, around 87% of them present only once. Specimen: blood. This chain connects TRBV13 to TRBJ2-1, with TRBD2 identical over 10 bases. This receptor was identified in a person aged 18 to 75 in good health. CDR3 sequence (DNA): TGTGCCAGCAGCTTTTTGGCTAGCGGGGGACCTTCCTACAATGAGCAGTTCTTC. Residues: CASSFLASGGPSYNEQFF.